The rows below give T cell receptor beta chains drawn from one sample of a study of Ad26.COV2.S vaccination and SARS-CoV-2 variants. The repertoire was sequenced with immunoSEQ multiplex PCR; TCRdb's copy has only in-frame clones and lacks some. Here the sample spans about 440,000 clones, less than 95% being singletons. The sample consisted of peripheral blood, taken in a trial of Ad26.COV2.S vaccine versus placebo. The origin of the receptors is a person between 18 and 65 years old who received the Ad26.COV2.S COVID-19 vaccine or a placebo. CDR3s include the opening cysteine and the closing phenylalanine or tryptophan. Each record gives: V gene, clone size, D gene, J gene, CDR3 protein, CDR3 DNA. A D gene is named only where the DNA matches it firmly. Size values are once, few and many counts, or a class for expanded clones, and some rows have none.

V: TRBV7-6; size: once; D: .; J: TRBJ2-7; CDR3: CASSLGQRYEQYF; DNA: TGTGCCAGCAGCCTGGGACAAAGATACGAGCAGTACTTC
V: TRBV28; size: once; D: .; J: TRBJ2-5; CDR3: CASSSPTGTQYF; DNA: TGTGCCAGCAGTTCCCCCACTGGTACCCAGTACTTC
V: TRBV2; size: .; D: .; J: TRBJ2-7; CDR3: CASSENRWYEQYF; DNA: TGTGCCAGCAGTGAGAACAGGTGGTACGAGCAGTACTTC
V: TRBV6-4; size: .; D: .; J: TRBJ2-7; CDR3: CARKTTGRDYEQYF; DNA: TGTGCCAGGAAGACGACAGGTCGCGACTACGAGCAGTACTTC
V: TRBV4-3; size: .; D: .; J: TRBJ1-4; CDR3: CASSQARGEKLFF; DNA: TGCGCCAGCAGCCAAGCCAGAGGTGAAAAACTGTTTTTT
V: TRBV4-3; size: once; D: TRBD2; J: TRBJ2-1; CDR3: CASSQELAGGSFF; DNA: TGCGCCAGCAGCCAAGAGCTAGCGGGAGGGTCCTTCTTC
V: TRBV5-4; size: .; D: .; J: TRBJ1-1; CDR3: CASSSRDRGRVTEAFF; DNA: TGTGCCAGCAGCTCCCGGGACCGGGGTAGAGTCACTGAAGCTTTCTTT
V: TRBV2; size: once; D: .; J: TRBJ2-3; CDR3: CASTLGADTQYF; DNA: TGTGCCAGCACCTTGGGGGCGGATACGCAGTATTTT
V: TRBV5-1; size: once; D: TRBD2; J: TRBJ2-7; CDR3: CASSSSWTSDGEQYF; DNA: TGCGCCAGCAGTAGCAGTTGGACTAGCGATGGCGAGCAGTACTTC
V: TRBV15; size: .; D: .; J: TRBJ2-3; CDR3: CATSSGVATDTQYF; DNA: TGTGCCACCAGCAGTGGGGTGGCCACAGATACGCAGTATTTT
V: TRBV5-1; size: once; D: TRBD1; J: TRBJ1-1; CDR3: CASSLYGTGGSEAFF; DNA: TGCGCCAGCAGCTTGTACGGGACAGGGGGATCTGAAGCTTTCTTT
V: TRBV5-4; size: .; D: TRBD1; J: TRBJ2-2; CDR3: CASSLSGQGPGELFF; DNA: TGTGCCAGCAGCTTGTCCGGACAGGGGCCCGGGGAGCTGTTTTTT
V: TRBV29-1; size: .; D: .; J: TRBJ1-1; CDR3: CSVGSPEAFF; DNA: TGCAGCGTTGGATCACCTGAAGCTTTCTTT
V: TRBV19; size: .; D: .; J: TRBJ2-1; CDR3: CASSIVLNNEQFF; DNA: TGTGCCAGTAGTATAGTTTTGAACAATGAGCAGTTCTTC
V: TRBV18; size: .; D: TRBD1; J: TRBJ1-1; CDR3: CASSPGTGNEAFF; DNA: TGTGCCAGCTCACCCGGGACAGGGAATGAAGCTTTCTTT
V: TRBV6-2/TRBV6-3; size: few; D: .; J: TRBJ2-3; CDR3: CASSYRERPTDTQYF; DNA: TGTGCCAGCAGTTACCGGGAGAGGCCCACAGATACGCAGTATTTT
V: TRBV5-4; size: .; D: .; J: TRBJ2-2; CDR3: CASSPKASGELFF; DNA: TGTGCCAGCAGCCCTAAGGCTTCCGGGGAGCTGTTTTTT
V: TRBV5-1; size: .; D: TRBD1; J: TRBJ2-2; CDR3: CASSVQGRDTGELFF; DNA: TGCGCCAGCAGCGTACAGGGGCGAGACACCGGGGAGCTGTTTTTT
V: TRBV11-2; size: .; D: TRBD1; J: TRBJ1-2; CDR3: CASSLATGVGYTF; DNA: TGTGCCAGCAGCTTAGCCACAGGGGTTGGCTACACCTTC
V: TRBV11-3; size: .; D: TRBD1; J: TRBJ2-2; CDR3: CASSPDRVRHGELFF; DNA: TGTGCCAGCAGCCCCGACAGGGTTAGGCACGGGGAGCTGTTTTTT
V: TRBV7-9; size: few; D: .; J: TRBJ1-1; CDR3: CASSLTANTEAFF; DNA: TGTGCCAGCAGCTTGACAGCGAACACTGAAGCTTTCTTT
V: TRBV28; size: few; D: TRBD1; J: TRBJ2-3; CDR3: CASSGRTGGRDTQYF; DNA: TGTGCCAGCAGTGGCCGGACAGGGGGCAGAGATACGCAGTATTTT
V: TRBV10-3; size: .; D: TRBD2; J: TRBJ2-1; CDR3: CAISESSGRAVSNEQFF; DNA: TGTGCCATCAGTGAGTCGAGCGGGAGGGCGGTGAGTAATGAGCAGTTCTTC
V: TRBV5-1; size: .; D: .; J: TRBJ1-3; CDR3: CASSLVGPQGSGNTIYF; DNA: TGCGCCAGCAGCTTGGTTGGGCCCCAGGGCTCTGGAAACACCATATATTTT
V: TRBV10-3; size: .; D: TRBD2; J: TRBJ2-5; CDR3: CAISDGVAGGETQYF; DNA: TGTGCCATCAGTGATGGGGTAGCGGGAGGAGAGACCCAGTACTTC
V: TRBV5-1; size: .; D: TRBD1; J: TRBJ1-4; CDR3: CASSSGQGAPNEKLFF; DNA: TGCGCCAGCAGCTCGGGACAGGGGGCCCCTAATGAAAAACTGTTTTTT
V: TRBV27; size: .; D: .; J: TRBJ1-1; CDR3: CASSLVMNTEAFF; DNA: TGTGCCAGCAGTTTAGTAATGAACACTGAAGCTTTCTTT
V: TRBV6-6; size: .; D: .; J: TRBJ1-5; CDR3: CASSPGQTHSNQPQHF; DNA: TGTGCCAGCAGTCCGGGACAAACCCATAGCAATCAGCCCCAGCATTTT
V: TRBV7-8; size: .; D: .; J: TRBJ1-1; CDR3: CASSLGDRMNTEAFF; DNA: TGTGCCAGCAGCTTAGGGGACCGTATGAACACTGAAGCTTTCTTT
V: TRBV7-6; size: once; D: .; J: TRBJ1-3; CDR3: CASSLTGGSSGNTIYF; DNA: TGTGCCAGCAGCTTGACCGGGGGGAGCTCTGGAAACACCATATATTTT
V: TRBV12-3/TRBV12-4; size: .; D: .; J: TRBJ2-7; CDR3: CASSLARAYEQYF; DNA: TGTGCCAGCAGTTTAGCCAGGGCCTACGAGCAGTACTTC